The 4 T cell receptor beta chains reported below all come from one sample, sequenced in a study of blood T cell repertoires in COVID-19. TCRdb keeps only in-frame clones here, not all; method: immunoSEQ multiplex PCR. The sample consists of 300,000 to 400,000 clones, over 70% of them appearing once. The sequenced sample consisted of peripheral blood. Receptors originate from a woman between 45 and 60 years old with COVID-19, enrolled during active disease.

This rearrangement joins TRBV7-3 to TRBJ1-2, with 7 nucleotides matching TRBD1. Per the germline V gene, CDR1 is SGHTA and CDR2 is FQGTGA. This CDR3 comprises 13 residues. J gave up 3 bases and V 5 bases, and 3 bases lay outside the gene matches. The CDR3 DNA reads as TGTGCCAGCAGCCCGGGACAGTACTATGGCTACACCTTC. The encoded protein is CASSPGQYYGYTF.

With regard to this clone: The same CDR3 can be traced to other DNA sequences in this sample. The chain has TRBV2 and TRBJ1-2; 10 nucleotides line up with TRBD1. In germline, CDR1 is SNHLY, CDR2 FYNNEI. V shed 8 bases and J 2 bases; nucleotides not matched to a gene: 2. The CDR3 is 13 amino acids. The CDR3 reads CASRTGGNYGYTF. CDR3 nucleotide sequence: TGTGCCAGCCGGACAGGGGGGAACTATGGCTACACCTTC.

The chain carries TRBV27 and TRBJ2-7, with a possible D match to TRBD1 (6 bases). This CDR3 region has 15 residues. Trimming stripped 2 bases from V and 4 bases from J, with 15 bases between. CDR1 is MNHEY and CDR2 is SMNVEV in the germline V gene (reference sequence). CDR3 residues: CASSLLAGEVYEQYF. The CDR3 DNA reads TGTGCCAGCAGTTTACTTGCAGGGGAAGTTTACGAGCAGTACTTC.

The rearrangement joins TRBV5-1 to TRBJ2-1; D gene ambiguous. Trimming took off 1 base at V and 2 bases at J, with 10 bases between the two ends. CDR1 and CDR2 (germline): SGHRS, YFSETQ. This CDR3 has 15 residues. Here the CDR3 reads CASSLKQPAYNEQFF. The CDR3 DNA reads TGCGCCAGCAGCTTGAAACAGCCGGCCTACAATGAGCAGTTCTTC.